This T cell receptor beta chain was identified in a study of blood T cell repertoires in COVID-19. Study-level background: Sites in the United States, Italy and Spain provided acute and convalescent COVID-19 samples. PBMCs, B-cell-depleted T cells, or T cells were the source of the cDNA or gDNA that made up the material.

The CDR3 has 13 residues. Germline V gives CDR1 SGHNT, CDR2 YENEEA. Original processing notes: Cell counts per sample came from amplifying reference gene primers. Method: immunoSEQ multiplex PCR; TCRdb's copy keeps in-frame clones and lacks some. D and trimming come from the DNA, and the V and J calls and clone size come from that table. Of under 250,000 clones listed, roughly 80% are singletons. Remarks on this clone: At one of its ends the junction is not consistent with the germline gene, which may arise from a read error.

Source material: peripheral blood. This sequence joins TRBV11-3 and TRBJ2-2, with D possibly TRBD1 on 5 matching bases. The receptor was isolated from a woman at least 80 years old with acute or convalescent COVID-19. The CDR3 coding sequence is TGTGCCAGCAGCCTAGACAGCACCGGGGAGCTGTTTTTT. Its protein product is CASSLDSTGELFF.